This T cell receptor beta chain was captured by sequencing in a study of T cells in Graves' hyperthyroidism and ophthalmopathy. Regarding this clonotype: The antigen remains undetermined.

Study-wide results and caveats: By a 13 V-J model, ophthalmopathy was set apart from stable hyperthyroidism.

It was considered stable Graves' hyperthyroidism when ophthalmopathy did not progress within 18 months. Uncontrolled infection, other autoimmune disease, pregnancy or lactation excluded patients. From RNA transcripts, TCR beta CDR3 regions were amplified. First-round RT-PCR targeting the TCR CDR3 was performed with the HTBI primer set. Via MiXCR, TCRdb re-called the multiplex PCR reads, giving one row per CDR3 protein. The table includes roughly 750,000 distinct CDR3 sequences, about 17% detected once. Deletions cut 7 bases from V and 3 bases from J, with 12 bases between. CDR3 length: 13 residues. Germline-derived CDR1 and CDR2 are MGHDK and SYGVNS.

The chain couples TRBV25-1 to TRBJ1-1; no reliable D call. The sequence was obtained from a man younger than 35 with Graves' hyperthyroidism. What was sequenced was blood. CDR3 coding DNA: TGTGCCAGCACCCTAGGAGGGTACACTGAAGCTTTCTTT. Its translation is CASTLGGYTEAFF.